This T cell receptor (beta chain) appears in the sequencing data of a study of metastatic and nonmetastatic thyroid tumors (dated by TCRdb to between 2020 and 2021). Study-level background: For patients with malignant and with benign thyroid disease, the researchers compared repertoires between peripheral blood samples and tumor or nodule tissue samples.

Results the study describes overall, beyond this receptor: TCR beta diversity was reported as significantly higher in malignant tumors than in benign nodules, in both blood and tumor samples.

This clone appeared many times. Its antigen is still unknown. No base-level quality is on record; no much larger clone is a single base apart. There are 13 amino acids in the CDR3, from cysteine to phenylalanine inclusive. Only the CDR3 DNA is retained, 39 bases long and in frame from the first base. CDR1 and CDR2, looked up from the germline V gene (reference sequence), are SEHNR and FQNEAQ. V lost 5 bases and J lost 12 bases; the stretch between them is 17 bases long. The library relied on PCR. TCRdb records Illumina HiSeq 4000 as the sequencer. High-throughput sequencing was used to profile the CDR3 region of the TCR beta-chain in every patient. Processing in the source paper ran as follows. CDR3 differences across clinicopathological groups were used to build a classifier for discriminating distant-metastatic papillary thyroid cancer patients. Repertoire diversity was assessed with the Shannon index, and tumor-blood repertoire similarity with the Morisita-Horn index. In-frame beta chains were kept once TCRdb had trimmed the public reads at Q25 with fastp and called clones with MiXCR. TCRdb, rather than the study authors, made the V and J calls. For this sample there are under 45,000 clones; 28% appear just once. The ten largest clonotypes hold approximately 9.6% of the sample.

Before undergoing thyroid surgery, none of the patients had been given any kind of treatment. Patient clinical samples collected from about 2011 to 2018 were retrospectively analysed using T-cell receptor beta sequencing. The chain employs TRBV7-9 and TRBJ2-1, with no reliable assignment of the D segment. The sample was blood. The source is a male donor with papillary thyroid cancer or a benign thyroid nodule (not recorded which). Some clones in this sample may be carry-over from other donors' samples. This receptor carries the CDR3 CASSPQPPGPQFF. At the DNA level, the sequence is TGTGCCAGCAGCCCCCAGCCCCCTGGTCCGCAGTTCTTC.